Presented here are 21 T cell receptor beta chains from one specimen sequenced in a study of blood T cell repertoires in COVID-19. Generated by immunoSEQ multiplex PCR, the TCRdb table keeps only in-frame clones and is missing some. This sample has tens of thousands of clones, with 83% found just once. The specimen sequenced was peripheral blood. Receptor source: a man aged 50-60 years with active COVID-19.

The chain is built from TRBV19 and TRBJ2-3; 7 bases line up with TRBD1. Germline loops: CDR1 LNHDA, CDR2 SQIVND (reference sequence). CDR3 size: 16 residues. The J segment lost 3 bases and the V segment lost 4 bases, leaving 10 bases of the junction unmatched. The DNA of the CDR3 is TGTGCCAGTAGTACATGGACAGGCGGTGGGACAGATACGCAGTATTTT. Its protein is CASSTWTGGGTDTQYF.

The V gene is TRBV29-1, the J gene TRBJ2-7; 10 nucleotides line up with TRBD1. From germline, CDR1 is SQVTM and CDR2 ANQGSEA. V was pared by 7 bases and J by 7 bases, with 16 bases of the junction left unmatched. CDR3 length: 15 amino acids. The CDR3 protein is CSAQSSGQGIEEQYF. CDR3 DNA sequence: TGCAGCGCCCAGTCCTCGGGACAGGGGATTGAAGAGCAGTACTTC.

The J gene is TRBJ2-1, the V gene TRBV7-2, with unresolved D. The germline V gene has CDR1 SGHTA and CDR2 FQGNSA. This CDR3 comprises 13 residues. Trimming pared 5 bases from V and 4 bases from J, leaving 9 bases between. CDR3 region: CASSPSRYNEQFF. In nucleotides, the CDR3 is TGTGCCAGCAGCCCCAGCAGGTACAATGAGCAGTTCTTC.

The V gene is TRBV6-5, the J gene TRBJ1-1; D not certain. CDR3 length: 16 amino acids. The V gene lost 0 bases and the J gene lost 1 base, with 12 bases spanning the gap. The V gene's germline CDR1 is MNHEY and CDR2 SVGAGI. The CDR3 sequence is CASSYSQSFTNTEAFF. The CDR3 nucleotides are TGTGCCAGCAGTTACTCGCAGTCTTTTACGAACACTGAAGCTTTCTTT.

This clone was recorded a few times. The chain combines TRBV10-3 with TRBJ1-1; 7 bases align to TRBD1. The length of the CDR3 is 11 residues. The germline gives CDR1 ENHRY, CDR2 SYGVKD. The J segment lost 7 bases and the V segment lost 7 bases, leaving 3 bases of the junction unmatched. CDR3 loop: CAIKQGFEAFF. In DNA, the CDR3 is TGTGCCATCAAACAGGGGTTTGAAGCTTTCTTT.

This chain uses TRBV5-1 with TRBJ2-1; the D gene is possibly TRBD1 (6 bases). From germline, CDR1 is SGHRS and CDR2 YFSETQ. The germline V and J ends were trimmed by 4 bases and 8 bases, with 10 bases remaining between them. This CDR3 is 12 amino acids long. DNA for the CDR3: TGCGCCAGCAGCCTACAGGGACATGAGCAGTTCTTC. Translation gives CASSLQGHEQFF.

The chain employs TRBV7-2 and TRBJ2-7, with a weak D call TRBD1 (6 bases). The CDR3 extends over 14 amino acids. The ends were cut back, 0 bases at V and 5 bases at J, with 11 bases in the middle. Germline V CDR1 and CDR2: SGHTA, FQGNSA. The CDR3 DNA reads as TGTGCCAGCAGCTTAGCAGGGGGTCACCACGAGCAGTACTTC. This sequence encodes CASSLAGGHHEQYF.

The V call is TRBV7-6, the J call TRBJ1-4; D ambiguous. CDR1 and CDR2 (germline): SGHVS, FNYEAQ. Trimming stripped 1 base from V and 8 bases from J, with 14 bases between. CDR3 size: 15 residues. The CDR3 coding sequence is TGTGCCAGCAGCTTAGAGCCATCCGTCGGGGAAAAACTGTTTTTT. Its translation: CASSLEPSVGEKLFF.

This rearrangement joins TRBV5-1 to TRBJ1-1; 8 bases match TRBD1. In germline, CDR1 is SGHRS, CDR2 YFSETQ. Trimming at V came to 4 bases and at J to 1 base, leaving 3 bases not matched to a gene. The CDR3 loop spans 14 amino acids. The CDR3 coding sequence is TGCGCCAGCAGCATCGACAGGGGGAACACTGAAGCTTTCTTT. This sequence encodes CASSIDRGNTEAFF.

This sequence joins TRBV3-1 (or the pseudogene TRBV3-2) and TRBJ2-1, with 13 bases aligning to TRBD2. Germline V gene data show CDR1 as LGHDT and CDR2 as YNNKEL (reference sequence). The trim removed 1 base at V and 9 bases at J, leaving 3 bases unmatched. The CDR3 contains 15 residues. CDR3: CASSQVRTSGSEQFF. CDR3 DNA sequence: TGTGCCAGCAGCCAAGTGAGGACTAGCGGGAGTGAGCAGTTCTTC.

V and J are TRBV7-3 and TRBJ2-1; TRBD2 might be the D (5 bases). Trimming shortened V by 5 bases and J by 6 bases, and 14 bases separated the two germline ends. Germline assignment: CDR1 SGHTA and CDR2 FQGTGA. This CDR3 region has 14 residues. Here the CDR3 reads CASSAGQPSNEQFF. The CDR3, as DNA: TGTGCCAGCAGCGCGGGCCAACCCAGCAATGAGCAGTTCTTC. Together with reference TRBV7-3 and TRBJ2-1, the CDR3 gives the full variable domain: GAGVSQTPSNKVTEKGKYVELRCDPISGHTALYWYRQSLGQGPEFLIYFQGTGAADDSGLPNDRFFAVRPEGSVSTLKIQRTERGDSAVYLCASSAGQPSNEQFFGPGTRLTVL.

The chain links TRBV24-1 to TRBJ2-3; the match to TRBD2 covers 13 bases. Germline-derived CDR1 and CDR2 are KGHDR and SFDVKD. CDR3 length: 18 residues. V was clipped by 1 base and J by 2 bases; unmatched bases: 5. CDR3 DNA sequence: TGTGCCACCAGTGATTTCCGGGGACTAGCGGGAATCACAGATACGCAGTATTTT. It codes for CATSDFRGLAGITDTQYF.

The gene calls are TRBV24-1 and TRBJ2-1; TRBD2 matches 14 bases. This CDR3 has 17 amino acids. Germline loops: CDR1 KGHDR, CDR2 SFDVKD. The J segment lost 7 bases and the V segment lost 4 bases, leaving 8 bases of the junction unmatched. CDR3 in amino acids: CATSEVTGTSGRNEQFF. The CDR3 region has the DNA TGTGCCACCAGTGAGGTGACCGGGACTAGCGGGAGAAATGAGCAGTTCTTC.

The gene calls are TRBV27 and TRBJ2-2; D is perhaps TRBD2 (6 bases). Germline CDR1 and CDR2: MNHEY and SMNVEV (reference sequence). The V end was cut by 3 bases, the J end by 5 bases, with 13 bases between. This CDR3 has 15 residues. The CDR3 DNA is TGTGCCAGCAGTTTCGGGACTGGCTTGACCGGGGAGCTGTTTTTT. It codes for CASSFGTGLTGELFF.

The chain has TRBV19 and TRBJ1-5; the match to TRBD1 covers 8 bases. The length of the CDR3 is 14 residues. Trimming at V came to 3 bases and at J to 5 bases, leaving 3 bases not matched to a gene. The germline V gene has CDR1 LNHDA and CDR2 SQIVND (reference sequence). The CDR3 loop is CASSIRGQDQPQHF. In DNA form, the CDR3 reads TGTGCCAGTAGTATCAGGGGGCAGGATCAGCCCCAGCATTTT.

The chain carries TRBV28 and TRBJ1-2; 9 positions match TRBD1. Germline V lookup: CDR1 MDHEN, CDR2 SYDVKM. Germline trimming cut 2 bases from V and 7 bases from J; bases unmatched to any gene: 14. The CDR3 loop spans 17 amino acids. This chain's CDR3 is CASSLGGQGVYRGGYTF. The DNA for the CDR3 is TGTGCCAGCAGTTTAGGGGGACAGGGAGTGTATCGGGGTGGCTACACCTTC.

V usage is TRBV6-1 and J usage is TRBJ2-5, with D unresolved. The CDR3 spans 15 residues. Germline loops: CDR1 MNHNS, CDR2 SASEGT. The germline V and J ends were trimmed by 1 base and 5 bases, with 14 bases remaining between them. The CDR3 sequence is CASSEEPGWSETQYF. The CDR3 region has the DNA TGTGCCAGCAGTGAAGAGCCAGGTTGGTCGGAGACCCAGTACTTC.

The rearrangement joins TRBV28 to TRBJ2-2, with D possibly matching TRBD2 (7 bases). CDR1 and CDR2 from the germline V gene are MDHEN and SYDVKM. This CDR3 region has 15 residues. Trimming took 5 bases from V and 4 from J, leaving 14 bases between them. CDR3 sequence (DNA): TGTGCCAGCAGTATGGGGGGGGCCGGCACCGGGGAGCTGTTTTTT. This gives the protein CASSMGGAGTGELFF.

This rearrangement joins TRBV4-1 to TRBJ2-5; TRBD2 aligns across 11 bases. Losses at the gene ends were 4 bases for V and 5 bases for J; bases not matched to a gene: 6. CDR1 and CDR2 from the germline V gene are MGHRA and YSYEKL. The CDR3 loop spans 15 amino acids. The CDR3 DNA follows: TGCGCCAGCAGCCTAGTAGCGGGGGGGCCGGAGACCCAGTACTTC. This gives the protein CASSLVAGGPETQYF.

This chain links TRBV11-2 with TRBJ2-2, with 8 bases lining up with TRBD2. This CDR3 has 16 residues. Germline V CDR1 and CDR2: SGHAT, FQNNGV. The J segment lost 9 bases and the V segment lost 1 base, leaving 10 bases of the junction unmatched. CDR3 DNA: TGTGCCAGCAGCTTAGGTCGGGGGGGCCTAGTGCGGGAGCTGTTTTTT. Its translation is CASSLGRGGLVRELFF.

The rearrangement joins TRBV3-1 (or the pseudogene TRBV3-2) to TRBJ2-5, with 7 bases lining up with TRBD1. Germline CDR1 LGHDT, CDR2 YNNKEL (reference sequence). This CDR3 has 15 residues. With V trimmed by 1 base and J by 4 bases, 6 bases remained unmatched. CDR3: CASSQAGRGTETQYF. The CDR3 DNA reads TGTGCCAGCAGCCAAGCCGGCAGGGGGACAGAGACCCAGTACTTC.